The clone carrying this T cell receptor beta chain was recorded many times. Antigen: not known. The entry originates in a study of neurological immune-mediated disorders. Whole-study results and caveats: HTLV-1-associated myelopathy ranked highest for TCR clonal expansion and multiple sclerosis lowest, beneath healthy controls.

TCRdb re-analysed the 5' RACE reads in MiXCR, keeping a single row per CDR3 protein. Of about 79,000 distinct CDR3 sequences in the sample, roughly 15% were seen once. Germline assignment: CDR1 SGHRS and CDR2 YFSETQ. The ends lost 2 bases at V and 8 bases at J; junction bases unmatched: 5. The CDR3 loop spans 15 amino acids. The specimen sequenced was PBMCs. This chain uses TRBV5-1 with TRBJ2-1, with 12 bases fitting TRBD1. The sequence was obtained from a woman aged 45 to 65 in good health. The CDR3 DNA follows: TGCGCCAGCAGCTTCACCGGGACAGGGGGCGATGAGCAGTTCTTC. Its translation is CASSFTGTGGDEQFF. The full variable domain, its missing parts supplied by reference TRBV5-1 and TRBJ2-1, is KAGVTQTPRYLIKTRGQQVTLSCSPISGHRSVSWYQQTPGQGLQFLFEYFSETQRNKGNFPGRFSGRQFSNSRSEMNVSTLELGDSALYLCASSFTGTGGDEQFFGPGTRLTVL.